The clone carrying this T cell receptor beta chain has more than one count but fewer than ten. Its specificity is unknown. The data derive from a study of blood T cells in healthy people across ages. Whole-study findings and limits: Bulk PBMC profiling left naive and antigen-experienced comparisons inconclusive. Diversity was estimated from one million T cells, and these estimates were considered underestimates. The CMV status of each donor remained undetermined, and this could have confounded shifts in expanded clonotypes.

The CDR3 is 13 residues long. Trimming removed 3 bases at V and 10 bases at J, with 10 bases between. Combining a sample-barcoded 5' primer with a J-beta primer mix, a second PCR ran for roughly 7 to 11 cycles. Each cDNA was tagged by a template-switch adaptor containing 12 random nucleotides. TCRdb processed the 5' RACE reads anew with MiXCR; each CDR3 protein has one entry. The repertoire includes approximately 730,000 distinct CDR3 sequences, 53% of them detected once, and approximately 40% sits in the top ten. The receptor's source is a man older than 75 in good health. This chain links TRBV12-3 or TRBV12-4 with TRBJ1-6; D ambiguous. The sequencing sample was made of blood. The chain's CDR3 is CASSFKGGSPLHF. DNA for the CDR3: TGTGCCAGCAGTTTTAAGGGAGGATCACCCCTCCACTTT.